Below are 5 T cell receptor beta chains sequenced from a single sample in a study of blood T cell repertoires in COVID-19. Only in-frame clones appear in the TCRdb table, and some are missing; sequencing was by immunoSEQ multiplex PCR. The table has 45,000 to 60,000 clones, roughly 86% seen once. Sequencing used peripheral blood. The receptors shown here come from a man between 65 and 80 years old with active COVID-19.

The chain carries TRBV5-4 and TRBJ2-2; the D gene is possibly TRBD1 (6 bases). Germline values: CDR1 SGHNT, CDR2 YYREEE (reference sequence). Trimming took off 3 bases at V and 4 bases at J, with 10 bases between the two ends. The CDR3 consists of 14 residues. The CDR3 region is CASSSGHPTGELFF. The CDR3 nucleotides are TGTGCCAGCAGCTCGGGACACCCCACCGGGGAGCTGTTTTTT.

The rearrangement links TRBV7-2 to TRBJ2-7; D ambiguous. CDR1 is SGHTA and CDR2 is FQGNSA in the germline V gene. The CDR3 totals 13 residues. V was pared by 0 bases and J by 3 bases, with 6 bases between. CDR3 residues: CASSLAAVYEQYF. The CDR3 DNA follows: TGTGCCAGCAGCTTAGCGGCAGTCTACGAGCAGTACTTC.

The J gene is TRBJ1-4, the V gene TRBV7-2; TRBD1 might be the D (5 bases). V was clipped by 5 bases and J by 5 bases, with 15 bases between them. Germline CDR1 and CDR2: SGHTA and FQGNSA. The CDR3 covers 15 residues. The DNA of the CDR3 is TGTGCCAGCAGCGGAGGGGCAGCCGGCAATGAAAAACTGTTTTTT. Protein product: CASSGGAAGNEKLFF.

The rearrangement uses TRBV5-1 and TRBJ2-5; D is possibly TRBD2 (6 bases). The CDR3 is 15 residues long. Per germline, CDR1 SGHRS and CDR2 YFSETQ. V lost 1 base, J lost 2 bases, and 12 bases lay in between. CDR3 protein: CASSLRGLQQETQYF. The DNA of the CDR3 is TGCGCCAGCAGCTTGAGGGGACTGCAACAAGAGACCCAGTACTTC.

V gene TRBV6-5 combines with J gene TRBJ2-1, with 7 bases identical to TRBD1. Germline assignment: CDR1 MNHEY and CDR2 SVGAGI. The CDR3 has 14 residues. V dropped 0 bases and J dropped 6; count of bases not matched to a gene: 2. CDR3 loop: CASSYSSGGNEQFF. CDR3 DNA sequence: TGTGCCAGCAGTTACTCGTCAGGGGGCAATGAGCAGTTCTTC.